The clone carrying this T cell receptor (beta chain) was counted ten times or more. Antigen unknown. At one end the junction does not follow the germline gene, possibly because of a read error. Presence of unique molecular identifiers characterized the TCR beta cDNA libraries. One entry per CDR3 protein, called by TCRdb with MiXCR from the PCR reads. The repertoire has roughly 600,000 distinct CDR3 sequences, around 44% of them found once; the top ten carry 1.5% to 2%. This record belongs to a study of post-analysis software for immune sequencing data. Study outcomes and limitations: Controls significantly exceeded multiple sclerosis patients in normalized Chao1 diversity. Strong co-clustering by F measure was seen for same-batch samples.

The specimen sequenced was blood. The sequence was collected from a girl aged 5-17 years with multiple sclerosis.

CDR3 protein: CASSLGSPYEQYF. In DNA, the CDR3 is TGTGCCAGCAGCTTAGGCAGCCCCTACGAGCAGTACTTC. This chain joins TRBV12-3 or TRBV12-4 and TRBJ2-7; D is ambiguous. The CDR3 has 13 residues.